A single sample gave rise to the 2 T cell receptor beta chains below, sequenced in a study of cytomegalovirus exposure and HLA in healthy donors. TCRdb's copy holds only in-frame clones and misses some; the assay was immunoSEQ multiplex PCR. This sample has 150,000 to 180,000 clones, with 70% to 90% found just once. The sample consisted of PBMCs. The receptor set was obtained from a human donor in good health.

The J gene is TRBJ1-2, the V gene TRBV4-1; 7 bases fit TRBD1. This CDR3 has 15 amino acids. V was pared by 3 bases and J by 2 bases, with 6 bases of the junction left unmatched. Germline V gives CDR1 MGHRA, CDR2 YSYEKL. CDR3: CASSQVGQINYGYTF. The CDR3 region has the DNA TGCGCCAGCAGCCAGGTGGGACAGATAAACTATGGCTACACCTTC.

The chain combines TRBV28 with TRBJ2-2; 7 bases are shared with TRBD2. The CDR3 has 11 amino acids. J gave up 5 bases and V 11 bases, and 2 bases lay outside the gene matches. CDR1 MDHEN and CDR2 SYDVKM come from the germline V gene. This CDR3 is CAAGRTGELFF. CDR3 nucleotides: TGTGCCGCCGGGAGGACCGGGGAGCTGTTTTTT.